These 17 T cell receptor beta chains originate from one sample sequenced in a study of CD8 T cells in ankylosing spondylitis. TCRdb itself ran the 5' RACE reads through MiXCR, one entry per CDR3 protein. This table holds hundreds of thousands of distinct CDR3 sequences, approximately 9% found once. Sequencing input: blood, either unsorted or a sorted T cell fraction (not recorded which). The receptors stem from a male donor with ankylosing spondylitis or in good health (not recorded which).

In its sample, this clonotype was seen many times. The chain joins TRBV6-5 to TRBJ1-5; D gene ambiguous. Germline CDR1 is MNHEY and CDR2 is SVGAGI. CDR3 length: 14 amino acids. V was cut by 4 bases and J by 3 bases, with 10 bases left in between. CDR3 residues: CASSSGSINQPQHF. The DNA of the CDR3 is TGTGCCAGCAGTTCTGGGTCTATCAATCAGCCCCAGCATTTT.

This clonotype was counted at least ten times. The V gene is TRBV10-3, the J gene TRBJ1-2; D is possibly TRBD1 (6 bases). Germline V gene data show CDR1 as ENHRY and CDR2 as SYGVKD. The CDR3 has 14 residues. Trimming left V 7 bases short and J 5 bases short, with 17 bases between. DNA for the CDR3: TGTGCCATCACAGGCGGGGGGCGCGGGTATGGCTACACCTTC. It translates to CAITGGGRGYGYTF.

This clonotype was seen many times. CDR3 amino acids: CASSPPDFQETQYF. The CDR3 DNA reads as TGTGCCAGCAGTCCCCCTGACTTCCAGGAGACCCAGTACTTC. The rearrangement links TRBV12-3 or TRBV12-4 to TRBJ2-5; unclear D gene. This CDR3 has 14 amino acids. V lost 5 bases to trimming and J lost 5 bases, with 15 bases between them.

This clonotype has a handful of counts. A much more abundant neighbour one base away suggests this may be a read error. The CDR3 nucleotides are TGTGCCAGCAGCTGTGGGGGGCGAACTTCAGGAAACACCATATATTTT. It codes for CASSCGGRTSGNTIYF. The chain recombines TRBV7-6 with TRBJ1-3; TRBD1 might be the D (6 bases). CDR3 length: 16 amino acids. The V end was cut by 4 bases, the J end by 4 bases, with 17 bases between. Germline V gene data show CDR1 as SGHVS and CDR2 as FNYEAQ. Full variable domain (rest looked up from reference TRBV7-6 and TRBJ1-3): GAGVSQSPRYKVTKRGQDVALRCDPISGHVSLYWYRQALGQGPEFLTYFNYEAQQDKSGLPNDRFSAERPEGSISTLTIQRTEQRDSAMYRCASSCGGRTSGNTIYFGEGSWLTVV.

This clonotype was counted many times. The chain links TRBV19 to TRBJ1-4; 8 bases line up with TRBD1. CDR3 size: 15 residues. In germline, CDR1 is LNHDA, CDR2 SQIVND (reference sequence). Trimming cost V 9 bases and J 3 bases; bases outside gene matches: 9. The CDR3 is CASRDRFSANEKLFF. The CDR3 DNA reads TGTGCCAGCCGGGACAGGTTTAGTGCTAATGAAAAACTGTTTTTT.

This clonotype showed up many times. The V call is TRBV6-2 or TRBV6-3, the J call TRBJ1-4; tentatively, D is TRBD1 (5 bases). The V gene lost 6 bases and the J gene lost 0 bases, with 11 bases spanning the gap. Germline CDR1 and CDR2: MNHEY and SVGEGT. CDR3 length equals 15 residues. The CDR3 DNA reads as TGTGCCAGCAGGGACACCGAAGCAACTAATGAAAAACTGTTTTTT. Protein product: CASRDTEATNEKLFF.

This clonotype has at least ten counts. J is TRBJ2-3 and V is TRBV20-1, with D perhaps TRBD2 (6 bases). The CDR3 totals 19 residues. V shed 0 bases and J shed 0 bases, with 22 bases lying between them. The germline CDR1 and CDR2 sequences are DFQATT and SNEGSKA (reference sequence). CDR3 residues: CSARDPLSFGTSSTDTQYF. CDR3 coding DNA: TGCAGTGCTAGAGATCCCTTGTCTTTCGGGACTTCTAGCACAGATACGCAGTATTTT.

This clonotype was detected only a few times. This chain joins TRBV2 and TRBJ2-2; possibly TRBD1 for D (6 bases). Trimming cost V 6 bases and J 4 bases, with 18 bases left between them. Germline values: CDR1 SNHLY, CDR2 FYNNEI. The CDR3 is 16 residues long. The DNA for the CDR3 is TGTGCCAGCAGGACACAGGGCGCGCGGGCCACCGGGGAGCTGTTTTTT. It is translated as CASRTQGARATGELFF.

The chain links TRBV10-2 to TRBJ2-7; TRBD2 matches 9 bases. V trimming: 8 bases; J trimming: 2 bases; junction bases outside the gene matches: 10. Germline CDR1 WSHSY, CDR2 SAAADI. The CDR3 sequence is 15 residues long. DNA for the CDR3: TGCGCCAGCCAACGGGGACTAGCTGAAGCCTACGAGCAGTACTTC. Protein: CASQRGLAEAYEQYF.

Remarks on this clonotype: A read error may explain this, as a much larger clone is one base away. V gene TRBV5-1 combines with J gene TRBJ2-1, with D possibly TRBD2 on 5 matching bases. The V and J ends lost 4 bases and 8 bases respectively, with 16 bases between them. From germline, CDR1 is SGHRS and CDR2 YFSETQ. This CDR3 has 14 amino acids. Written as DNA, the CDR3 is TGCGCCAGCAGCACAAGCACGAGGGCCGATGAGCAGTTCTTC. Amino acid sequence: CASSTSTRADEQFF.

This clonotype was picked up many times. DNA of the CDR3: TGTGCCAGCTCACCACCTGGAGGGCTGGACAATCAGCCCCAGCATTTT. Amino acid sequence: CASSPPGGLDNQPQHF. The V and J genes are TRBV18 and TRBJ1-5; D unclear. The V and J ends lost 0 bases and 3 bases respectively, with 12 bases between them. This CDR3 is 16 amino acids long. The germline V gene has CDR1 KGHSH and CDR2 LQKENI.

Ten or more counts support this clonotype. The chain has TRBV11-1 and TRBJ1-4; 9 nucleotides line up with TRBD1. This CDR3 is built from 20 residues. Germline CDR1 reads SGHAT; CDR2 reads FQDESV (reference sequence). V lost 2 bases, J lost 7 bases, and 20 bases stayed unmatched. CDR3 protein: CASSLSAREDLTGGGEKLFF. CDR3 in DNA: TGTGCCAGCAGCTTATCCGCTCGAGAAGACCTGACAGGGGGGGGTGAAAAACTGTTTTTT.

This clonotype came up many times. The V gene is TRBV6-1, the J gene TRBJ2-5; the match to TRBD1 covers 7 bases. V gave up 5 bases and J gave up 2 bases; unmatched junction bases: 8. This CDR3 has 15 amino acids. Looked up from germline, CDR1 is MNHNS and CDR2 is SASEGT. The CDR3 loop is CASSRDSQEQETQYF. The CDR3 DNA is TGTGCCAGCAGTCGGGACAGCCAAGAACAAGAGACCCAGTACTTC.

This clonotype was picked up many times. This rearrangement joins TRBV20-1 to TRBJ2-3, with 9 bases identical to TRBD2. Trimming cost V 0 bases and J 2 bases; bases outside gene matches: 9. The CDR3 has 17 amino acids. The germline V gene encodes CDR1 DFQATT and CDR2 SNEGSKA (reference sequence). The CDR3 DNA reads TGCAGTGCTAGAGATGCCAGTCTAGCGGGGCACACAGATACGCAGTATTTT. This translates into CSARDASLAGHTDTQYF.

The chain links TRBV6-4 to TRBJ2-3; a possible D gene is TRBD1 (6 bases). This CDR3 has 13 residues. The germline gives CDR1 MRHNA, CDR2 SNTAGT. Deletions cut 3 bases from V and 5 bases from J, with 9 bases between. The DNA of the CDR3 is TGTGCCAGCAGTGAACAGGGTAGAGATACGCAGTATTTT. The encoded protein is CASSEQGRDTQYF.

This clonotype was counted many times. The V gene is TRBV29-1, the J gene TRBJ1-5; tentatively, D is TRBD1 (5 bases). The V gene's germline CDR1 is SQVTM and CDR2 ANQGSEA. There are 13 residues in the CDR3. The V end was cut by 5 bases, the J end by 4 bases, with 12 bases between. This CDR3 reads CSVQDMGNQPQHF. In DNA form, the CDR3 reads TGCAGCGTTCAGGACATGGGGAATCAGCCCCAGCATTTT.

At least ten counts were recorded for this clonotype. J is TRBJ1-5 and V is TRBV12-3 or TRBV12-4; 8 nucleotides match TRBD1. There are 14 residues in the CDR3. The junction had 5 bases not matched to a gene; V was cut back by 6 bases and J by 4 bases. Here the CDR3 reads CASRPGQVNQPQHF. CDR3 in DNA: TGTGCCAGCAGACCGGGACAGGTAAATCAGCCCCAGCATTTT.